This T cell receptor beta chain was identified during a study of T cell clonality in common variable immunodeficiency. Study-wide findings and caveats: Compared with healthy controls, CVID subjects showed increased TCRbeta clonality, mostly in about a third. Authors noted CVID clonality's cause needs subpopulation repertoire sequencing.

The germline V gene encodes CDR1 SGHTA and CDR2 FQGNSA. The CDR3 consists of 14 residues. V dropped 2 bases and J dropped 4 bases, with 11 bases sitting between them. Blood samples were heparinized, about 4.5 to 8 ml per donor. This clone was counted ten times or more. Antigen unknown. The read falls 3 residues short of the CDR3 end, and the missing part is taken from the germline J gene. Equal genomic DNA amounts from CVID and control samples were sequenced. Profiled with immunoSEQ multiplex PCR; TCRdb holds only in-frame clones, not every one. The table lists approximately 40,000 clones, no singletons, with about 9.5% in the top ten.

The sample comprised peripheral blood mononuclear cells. This clonotype was obtained from a person aged 18 to 69 in good health. The gene calls are TRBV7-2 and TRBJ1-1; D perhaps matches TRBD1 (5 bases). The CDR3 reads CASSLFPGSTEAFF. CDR3 DNA, as far as it was read: TGTGCCAGCAGCTTATTTCCAGGGAGCACTGAA. Supplemented by reference TRBV7-2 and TRBJ1-1, the full variable domain reads GAGVSQSPSNKVTEKGKDVELRCDPISGHTALYWYRQSLGQGLEFLIYFQGNSAPDKSGLPSDRFSAERTGGSVSTLTIQRTQQEDSAVYLCASSLFPGSTEAFFGQGTRLTVV.